The 9 T cell receptor beta chains in this list originate from one sample, sequenced in a study of neurological immune-mediated disorders. MiXCR, applied by TCRdb to the 5' RACE reads, yields one record per CDR3 protein. The sample contains 55,000 to 65,000 distinct CDR3 sequences, about an eighth of which appear only once. Sequenced material: PBMCs. The receptors here all came from a woman aged 60-75 years with HTLV-1-associated myelopathy (HAM/TSP).

Ten or more counts support this clonotype. The chain employs TRBV11-2 and TRBJ2-2; 11 bases align to TRBD2. With 7 bases clipped from V and 4 bases from J, the junction kept 5 bases outside the gene matches. Germline CDR1 SGHAT, CDR2 FQNNGV. The CDR3 loop spans 15 amino acids. DNA for the CDR3: TGTGCCAGCACCATCGGGACTAGCGGCACCGGGGAGCTGTTTTTT. Amino acids: CASTIGTSGTGELFF.

In this sample, this clonotype turned up many times. The V and J genes are TRBV5-1 and TRBJ2-3; 11 bases agree with TRBD2. Germline CDR1 reads SGHRS; CDR2 reads YFSETQ. V was pared by 3 bases and J by 5 bases, with 8 bases of the junction left unmatched. The CDR3 runs 16 residues. CDR3 DNA sequence: TGCGCCAGCAGCTCCCTGGGACTAGCGGTTCAAGATACGCAGTATTTT. This encodes CASSSLGLAVQDTQYF.

In its sample, this clonotype was seen many times. The chain joins TRBV12-3 or TRBV12-4 to TRBJ2-6; D is undetermined. V lost 6 bases and J lost 1, with 13 bases in between. The CDR3 is made up of 16 amino acids. Here the CDR3 reads CASSHRQPSGANVLTF. DNA for the CDR3: TGTGCCAGCAGCCACCGCCAGCCTTCTGGGGCCAACGTCCTGACTTTC.

This clonotype showed up many times. The rearrangement uses TRBV20-1 and TRBJ2-2, with 7 bases lining up with TRBD1. V shed 6 bases, J shed 3 bases, and the junction held 10 bases outside the gene matches. The CDR3 is made up of 15 amino acids. Germline V lookup: CDR1 DFQATT, CDR2 SNEGSKA (reference sequence). CDR3 nucleotides: TGCAGTGCAAAAGAGGGGGCTCGAGACACCGGGGAGCTGTTTTTT. Translating gives CSAKEGARDTGELFF.

The chain uses TRBV7-9 and TRBJ2-2, with 10 nucleotides matching TRBD1. Germline V gives CDR1 SEHNR, CDR2 FQNEAQ (reference sequence). V shed 2 bases, J shed 3 bases, and the junction held 18 bases outside the gene matches. This CDR3 contains 21 residues. CDR3 protein: CASSLPTAPGQGTSDTGELFF. Written as DNA, the CDR3 is TGTGCCAGCAGCTTACCCACAGCACCGGGACAGGGGACATCGGACACCGGGGAGCTGTTTTTT. Variable domain in full (rest from reference TRBV7-9 and TRBJ2-2): DTGVSQNPRHKITKRGQNVTFRCDPISEHNRLYWYRQTLGQGPEFLTYFQNEAQLEKSRLLSDRFSAERPKGSFSTLEIQRTEQGDSAMYLCASSLPTAPGQGTSDTGELFFGEGSRLTVL.

Many counts were recorded for this clonotype. The rearrangement joins TRBV20-1 to TRBJ2-7; 12 positions agree with TRBD2. Trimming took 5 bases from V and 6 from J; bases not matched to a gene: 17. The germline gives CDR1 DFQATT, CDR2 SNEGSKA (reference sequence). The CDR3 loop spans 17 amino acids. CDR3 sequence reads: CSAATSGGSYFGFEQYF. The CDR3, as DNA: TGCAGTGCTGCGACTAGCGGGGGCTCCTACTTTGGGTTCGAGCAGTACTTC.

This clonotype was recorded at least ten times. This sequence joins TRBV5-1 and TRBJ2-5, with 7 bases matching TRBD2. Trimming cost V 4 bases and J 1 base; bases outside gene matches: 4. Germline V gene lookup returns CDR1 SGHRS and CDR2 YFSETQ. CDR3 length: 14 amino acids. Written as DNA, the CDR3 is TGCGCCAGCAGCGGCGGGGGATCCCAAGAGACCCAGTACTTC. Translated, it gives CASSGGGSQETQYF.

Ten or more counts support this clonotype. The V call is TRBV28, the J call TRBJ1-4, with 8 nucleotides matching TRBD1. The CDR3 covers 14 residues. Trimming at V came to 4 bases and at J to 7 bases, leaving 5 bases not matched to a gene. The V gene's germline CDR1 is MDHEN and CDR2 SYDVKM. The CDR3 here is CASSSGQGPEKLFF. CDR3 coding DNA: TGTGCCAGCAGTTCAGGACAGGGTCCTGAAAAACTGTTTTTT.

This clonotype came up many times. V is TRBV9 and J is TRBJ2-7, with 8 bases that match TRBD2. Germline V lookup: CDR1 SGDLS, CDR2 YYNGEE. This CDR3 comprises 17 residues. The junction had 15 bases not matched to a gene; V was cut back by 4 bases and J by 3 bases. CDR3 sequence reads: CASSISAGELNLYEQYF. CDR3 in DNA: TGTGCCAGCAGCATCTCAGCGGGGGAGTTGAACCTCTACGAGCAGTACTTC.